A single T cell receptor beta chain is shown here with its context. These data are taken from a study of CD8+ T cells in alopecia areata. Germline CDR1 reads MNHEY; CDR2 reads SVGAGI. The V gene lost 1 base and the J gene lost 4 bases, with 4 bases spanning the gap. The CDR3 sequence is 12 residues long. Reverse transcription of extracted RNA yielded cDNA, which provided the sequencing template. Sequencing was performed with immunoSEQ multiplex PCR; in TCRdb, only in-frame clones are kept and a portion is missing. The sample lists 65,000 to 95,000 clones, 51% occurring once. The study team obtained lesional scalp punch biopsies and peripheral blood from alopecia areata patients. The researchers isolated CD4+ and CD8+ T cells from PBMCs by sorting.

The sequenced sample consisted of NKG2D-high CD8+ T cells sorted from blood. V gene TRBV6-5 combines with J gene TRBJ1-1; D remains ambiguous. The TCR comes from a human donor with alopecia areata. In DNA form, the CDR3 reads TGTGCCAGCAGTTACTGGGGCACTGAAGCTTTCTTT. It translates to CASSYWGTEAFF.